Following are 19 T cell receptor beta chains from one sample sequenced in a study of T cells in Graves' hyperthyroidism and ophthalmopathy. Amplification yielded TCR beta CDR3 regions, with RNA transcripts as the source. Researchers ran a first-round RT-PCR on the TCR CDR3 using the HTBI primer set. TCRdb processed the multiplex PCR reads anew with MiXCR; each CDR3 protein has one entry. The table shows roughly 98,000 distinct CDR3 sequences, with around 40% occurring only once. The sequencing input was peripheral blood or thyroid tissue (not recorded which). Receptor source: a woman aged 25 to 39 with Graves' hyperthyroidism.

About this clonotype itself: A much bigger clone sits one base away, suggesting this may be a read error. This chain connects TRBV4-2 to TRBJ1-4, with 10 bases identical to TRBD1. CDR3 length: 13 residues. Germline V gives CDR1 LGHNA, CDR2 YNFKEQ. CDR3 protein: CASSRGTGEKPFF. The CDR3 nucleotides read TGTGCCAGCAGCCGAGGGACAGGGGAAAAACCGTTTTTT.

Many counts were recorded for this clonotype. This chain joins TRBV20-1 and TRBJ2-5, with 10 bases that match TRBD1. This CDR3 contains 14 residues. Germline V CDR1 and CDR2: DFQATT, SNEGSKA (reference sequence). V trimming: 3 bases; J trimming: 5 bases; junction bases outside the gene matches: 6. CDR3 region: CSARLGTGVETQYF. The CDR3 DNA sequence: TGCAGTGCTAGGCTGGGGACAGGGGTTGAGACCCAGTACTTC.

Written as DNA, the CDR3 is TGCAGCGTTGCGGGACAGAATTACGAGCAGTACTTC. It yields the protein CSVAGQNYEQYF. The chain links TRBV29-1 to TRBJ2-7, with TRBD1 matching over 7 bases. Unmatched junction bases numbered 4, after V lost 4 bases and J lost 4 bases. The CDR3 length is 12 residues. Germline lookup yields CDR1 SQVTM and CDR2 ANQGSEA.

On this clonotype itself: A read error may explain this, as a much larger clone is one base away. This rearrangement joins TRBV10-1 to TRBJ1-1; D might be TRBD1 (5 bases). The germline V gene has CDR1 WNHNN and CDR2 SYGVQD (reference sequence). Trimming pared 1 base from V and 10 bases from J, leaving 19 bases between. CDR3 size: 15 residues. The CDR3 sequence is CASSEYKGRQTRAFF. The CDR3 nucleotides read TGCGCCAGCAGTGAGTACAAGGGGAGACAGACGAGAGCTTTCTTT.

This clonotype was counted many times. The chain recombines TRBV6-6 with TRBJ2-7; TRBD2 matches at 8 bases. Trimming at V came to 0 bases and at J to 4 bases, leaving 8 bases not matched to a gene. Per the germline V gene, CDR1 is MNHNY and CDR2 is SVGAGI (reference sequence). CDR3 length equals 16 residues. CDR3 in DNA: TGTGCCAGCAGTTACTCTCGGGGGGGCGGGGGATACGAGCAGTACTTC. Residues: CASSYSRGGGGYEQYF.

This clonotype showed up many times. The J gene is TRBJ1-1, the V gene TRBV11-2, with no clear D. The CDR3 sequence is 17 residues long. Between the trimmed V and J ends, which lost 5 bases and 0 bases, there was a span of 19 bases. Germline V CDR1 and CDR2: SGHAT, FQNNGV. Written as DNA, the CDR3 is TGTGCCAGCAGCCAGTGGCAGAATCTCGTACTGAACACTGAAGCTTTCTTT. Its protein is CASSQWQNLVLNTEAFF.

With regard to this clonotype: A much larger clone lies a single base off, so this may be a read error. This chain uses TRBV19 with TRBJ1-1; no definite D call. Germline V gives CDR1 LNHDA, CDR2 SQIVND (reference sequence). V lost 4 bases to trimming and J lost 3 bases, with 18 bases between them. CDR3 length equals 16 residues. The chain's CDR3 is CASSTTRRGLDTEAFF. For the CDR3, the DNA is TGTGCCAGTAGTACCACCCGACGGGGTCTGGACACTGAAGCTTTCTTT.

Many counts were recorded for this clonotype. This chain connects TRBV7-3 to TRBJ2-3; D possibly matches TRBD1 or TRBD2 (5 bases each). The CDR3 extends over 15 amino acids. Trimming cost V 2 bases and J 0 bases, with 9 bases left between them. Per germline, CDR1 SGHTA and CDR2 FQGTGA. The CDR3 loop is CASSLEGISTDTQYF. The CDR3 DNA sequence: TGTGCCAGCAGCTTAGAGGGGATTAGCACAGATACGCAGTATTTT.

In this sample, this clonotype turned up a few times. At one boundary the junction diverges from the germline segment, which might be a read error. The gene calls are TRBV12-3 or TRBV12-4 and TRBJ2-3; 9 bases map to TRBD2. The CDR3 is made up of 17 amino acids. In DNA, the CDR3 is TGTGCCAGCAGCTTAGAATTCCTAGCGGGATGGGCAGATACGCAGTATTTT. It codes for CASSLEFLAGWADTQYF.

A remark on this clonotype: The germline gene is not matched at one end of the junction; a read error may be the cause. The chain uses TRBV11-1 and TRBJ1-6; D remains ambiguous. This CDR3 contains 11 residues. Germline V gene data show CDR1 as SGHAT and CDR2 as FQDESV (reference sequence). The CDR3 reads CANSTDSPLHF. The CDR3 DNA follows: TGTGCCAACAGCACGGACTCACCCCTCCACTTT. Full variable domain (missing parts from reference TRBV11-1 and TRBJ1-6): EAEVAQSPRYKITEKSQAVAFWCDPISGHATLYWYRQILGQGPELLVQFQDESVVDDSQLPKDRFSAERLKGVDSTLKIQPAELGDSAMYLCANSTDSPLHFGNGTRLTVT.

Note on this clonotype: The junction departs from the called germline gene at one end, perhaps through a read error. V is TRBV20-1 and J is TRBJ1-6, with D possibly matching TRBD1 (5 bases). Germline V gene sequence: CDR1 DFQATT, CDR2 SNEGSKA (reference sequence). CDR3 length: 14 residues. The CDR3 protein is CSASGHFYNSPLHF. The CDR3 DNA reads TGCAGCGCTAGCGGACATTTTTATAATTCACCCCTCCACTTT.

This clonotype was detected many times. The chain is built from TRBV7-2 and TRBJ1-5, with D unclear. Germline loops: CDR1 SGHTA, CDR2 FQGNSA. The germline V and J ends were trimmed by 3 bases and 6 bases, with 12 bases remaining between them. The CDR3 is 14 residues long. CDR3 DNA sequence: TGTGCCAGCAGCTTGGCCAGCTGGGTTCAGCCCCAGCATTTT. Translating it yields CASSLASWVQPQHF.

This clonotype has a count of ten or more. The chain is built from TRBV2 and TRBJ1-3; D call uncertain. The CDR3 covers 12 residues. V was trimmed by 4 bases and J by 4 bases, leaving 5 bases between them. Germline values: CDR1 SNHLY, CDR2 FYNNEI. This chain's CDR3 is CASSGQGNTIYF. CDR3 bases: TGTGCCAGCAGTGGGCAGGGAAACACCATATATTTT.

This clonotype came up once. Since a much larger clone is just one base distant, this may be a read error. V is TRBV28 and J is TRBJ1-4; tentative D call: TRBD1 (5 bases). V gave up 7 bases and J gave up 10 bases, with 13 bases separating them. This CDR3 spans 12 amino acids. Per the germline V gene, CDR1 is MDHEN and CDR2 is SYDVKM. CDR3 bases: TGTGCCAGCAACGAGGGGCGGGGAAAACTGTTTTTT. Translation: CASNEGRGKLFF.

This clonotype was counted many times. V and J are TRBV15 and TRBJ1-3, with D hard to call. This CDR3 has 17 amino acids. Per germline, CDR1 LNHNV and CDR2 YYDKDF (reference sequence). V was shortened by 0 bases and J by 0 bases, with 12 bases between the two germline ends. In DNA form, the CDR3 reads TGTGCCACCAGCAGAGATTTAGGCAGGAGCTCTGGAAACACCATATATTTT. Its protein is CATSRDLGRSSGNTIYF.

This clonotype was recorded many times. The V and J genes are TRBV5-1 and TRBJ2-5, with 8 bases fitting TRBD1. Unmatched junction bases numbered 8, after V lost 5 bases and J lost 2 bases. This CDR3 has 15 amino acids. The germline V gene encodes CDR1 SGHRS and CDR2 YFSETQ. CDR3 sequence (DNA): TGCGCCAGCAGTTTACAGGGGGGCTCACAAGAGACCCAGTACTTC. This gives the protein CASSLQGGSQETQYF.

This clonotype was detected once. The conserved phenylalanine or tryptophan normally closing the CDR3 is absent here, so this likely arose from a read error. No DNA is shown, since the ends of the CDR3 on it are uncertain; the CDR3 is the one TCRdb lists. CDR3 loop: CASSPQWRTNSPHHY. This chain uses TRBV11-2 with TRBJ1-6. Termini included, the CDR3 measures 15 amino acids. Per germline, CDR1 SGHAT and CDR2 FQNNGV.

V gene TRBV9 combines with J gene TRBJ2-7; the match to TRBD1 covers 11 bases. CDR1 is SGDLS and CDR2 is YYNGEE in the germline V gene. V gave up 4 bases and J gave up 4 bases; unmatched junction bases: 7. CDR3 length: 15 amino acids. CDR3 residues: CASSFAGTGGYEQYF. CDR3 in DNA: TGTGCCAGCAGCTTCGCCGGGACAGGGGGTTACGAGCAGTACTTC.

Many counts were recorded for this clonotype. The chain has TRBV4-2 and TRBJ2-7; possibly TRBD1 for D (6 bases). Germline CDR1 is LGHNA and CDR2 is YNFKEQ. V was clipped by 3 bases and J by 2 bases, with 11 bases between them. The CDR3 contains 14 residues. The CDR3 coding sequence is TGTGCCAGCAGCCAGGAACAGGGCACCTACGAGCAGTACTTC. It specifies CASSQEQGTYEQYF.